The 2 T cell receptor beta chains presented below share a single source sample, sequenced in a study of T cell repertoires in cytomegalovirus infection. TCRdb reanalysed the reads using MiXCR and keeps one entry per CDR3 protein. Altogether almost 550,000 distinct CDR3 sequences are present, 16% being singletons, with the ten largest covering more than 20%. Sequencing was performed on CD8+ T cells from PBMCs. The receptors derive from a human donor in good health (CMV status not recorded). Some clones in this sample may be carry-over from other donors' samples.

The CDR3: CASSLEGQGAEAFF. The CDR3 region has the DNA TGTGCCAGCAGCTTGGAGGGACAGGGGGCTGAAGCTTTCTTT. This chain joins TRBV5-4 and TRBJ1-1; 11 bases line up with TRBD1. The V gene end was trimmed by 0 bases and the J gene end by 6 bases; junction bases not matched to a gene: 1. The CDR3 is 14 amino acids. CDR1 SGHNT and CDR2 YYREEE come from the germline V gene (reference sequence).

This clonotype was detected only a few times. The chain uses TRBV30 and TRBJ2-1, with a tentative D call TRBD1 (5 bases). Trimming took 0 bases from V and 10 from J, leaving 10 bases between them. Looked up from germline, CDR1 is GTSNPN and CDR2 is SVGIG (reference sequence). This CDR3 contains 12 residues. CDR3 sequence (DNA): TGTGCCTGGAGTGTACTGGGGCAGGAGCAGTTCTTC. This translates into CAWSVLGQEQFF.